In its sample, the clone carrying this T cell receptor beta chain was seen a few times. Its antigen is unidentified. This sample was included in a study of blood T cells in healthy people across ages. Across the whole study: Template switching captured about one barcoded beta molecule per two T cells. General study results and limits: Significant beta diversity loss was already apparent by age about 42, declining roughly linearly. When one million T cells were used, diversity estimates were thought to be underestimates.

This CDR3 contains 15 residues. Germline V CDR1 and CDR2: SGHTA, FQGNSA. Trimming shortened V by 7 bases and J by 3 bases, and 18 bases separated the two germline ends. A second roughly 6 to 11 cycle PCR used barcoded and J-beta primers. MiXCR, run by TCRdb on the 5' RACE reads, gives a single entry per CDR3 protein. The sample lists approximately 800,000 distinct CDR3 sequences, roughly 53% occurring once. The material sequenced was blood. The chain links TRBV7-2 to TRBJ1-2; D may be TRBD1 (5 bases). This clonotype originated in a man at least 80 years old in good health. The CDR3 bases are TGTGCCAGCACTGGGGCCTCCGGGGAATACTATGGCTACACCTTC. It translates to CASTGASGEYYGYTF.